Listed below are T cell receptor beta chains from one sample, sequenced in a study of blood T cell repertoires in COVID-19. The assay was immunoSEQ multiplex PCR, and TCRdb's table has in-frame clones only and misses some. The sample gives 110,000 to 150,000 clones, roughly 88% of which show up once; under 4.5% is in the top ten. Sequencing was performed on PBMCs or T cells enriched from blood (not recorded which). These receptors came from a man over 45 who had recovered from COVID-19. The CDR3 runs from the conserved cysteine through the conserved F or W. D genes are given only for firm matches.

>TRBJ1-4|-|TRBV5-1
CASSLGPLGAYEKLFF
TGCGCCAGCAGCTTGGGACCCCTGGGGGCGTACGAAAAACTGTTTTTT
>TRBJ2-1|-|TRBV6-5
CASSYSVSYNEQFF
TGTGCCAGCAGTTACTCCGTCTCCTACAATGAGCAGTTCTTC
>TRBJ1-2|-|TRBV19
CASADYGVAGYTF
TGTGCCAGTGCTGACTATGGGGTTGCTGGCTACACCTTC
>TRBJ2-3|TRBD2|TRBV5-1
CASSRTSGGIDTQYF
TGCGCCAGCAGCCGGACTAGCGGGGGGATAGATACGCAGTATTTT
>TRBJ2-3|-|TRBV7-9
CASSYSPGVFYTDTQYF
TGTGCCAGCAGCTACTCTCCCGGGGTCTTTTACACAGATACGCAGTATTTT
>TRBJ2-3|TRBD1|TRBV11-2
CASSTDRGVDTQYF
TGTGCCAGCAGCACGGACAGGGGTGTGGATACGCAGTATTTT
>TRBJ1-6|-|TRBV13
CASSPRGGEYNSPLHF
TGTGCCAGCAGCCCCCGCGGGGGGGAGTATAATTCACCCCTCCACTTT
>TRBJ2-2|-|TRBV18
CASSPPLGSGSELFF
TGTGCCAGCTCACCACCATTAGGTTCAGGGTCGGAGCTGTTTTTT
>TRBJ1-2|TRBD1|TRBV7-6
CASSSDRGNYGYTF
TGTGCCAGCAGCTCGGACAGGGGGAACTATGGCTACACCTTC
>TRBJ1-1|TRBD1|TRBV2
CASSELGTGLGTNTEAFF
TGTGCCAGCAGTGAATTGGGGACAGGGCTGGGGACGAACACTGAAGCTTTCTTT
>TRBJ1-5|TRBD1|TRBV18
CASSPGTGDQPQHF
TGTGCCAGCTCACCAGGGACAGGGGATCAGCCCCAGCATTTT
>TRBJ2-1|-|TRBV3-1/TRBV3-2
CASSQVGGYNEQFF
TGTGCCAGCAGCCAAGTAGGGGGCTACAATGAGCAGTTCTTC